This T cell receptor (beta chain) was identified in a study of T cells after posttransplantation cyclophosphamide. Study observations and caveats: Blood and skin or GI T cell repertoires showed limited TRB overlap. Recipient CMV seropositivity and CMV reactivation strongly tracked TRB clonality. Donor-recipient repertoire similarity was low at 1-2 months, rising over year one.

Controls had myeloablative marrow grafts with methotrexate and calcineurin inhibitor, sampled at 1 year. On this clone: What it recognizes is unknown.

Profiling relied on immunoSEQ multiplex PCR, and the TCRdb table lists in-frame clones only, not all of them. The table has approximately 16,000 clones, 80% to 85% seen once. Germline V gives CDR1 SEHNR, CDR2 FQNEAQ (reference sequence). With 6 bases removed from V and 6 bases from J, the gap between germline ends came to 14 bases. CDR3 size: 14 residues. The rearrangement joins TRBV7-9 to TRBJ1-4; maybe TRBD1 (5 bases). The TCR originated in a male patient aged 18 to 35 who received an allogeneic stem cell transplant from a related donor, was CMV-positive, and had no GVHD. Part of the T cells may come from the graft donor. The sequencing here drew on PBMCs, taken 350 to 400 days after allogeneic stem cell transplant with calcineurin inhibitor and methotrexate. CDR3 protein: CASRGTEIDEKLFF. The CDR3 bases are TGTGCCAGCAGGGGGACTGAAATAGATGAAAAACTGTTTTTT.